This TCR beta chain was observed in a study of early T cells in non-severe SARS-CoV-2 infection. Across the study: The sequenced material was bulk RNA from unsorted whole blood, and its chains were unpaired.

Researchers attached unique molecular identifiers to individual cDNA molecules. TCRdb used MiXCR to reprocess the 5' RACE reads, holding one entry per CDR3 protein. The repertoire holds tens of thousands of distinct CDR3 sequences, with roughly 6.1% as singletons. J gave up 7 bases and V 5 bases, and 5 bases lay outside the gene matches. CDR1 is ENHRY and CDR2 is SYGVKD in the germline V gene. CDR3 length equals 13 residues. This rearrangement joins TRBV10-3 to TRBJ2-1; 7 bases agree with TRBD2. Sequencing used whole blood, obtained at baseline. The TCR sequence derives from an adult who was a healthcare worker with PCR-confirmed SARS-CoV-2 infection or an uninfected control (not recorded which). The CDR3 region has the DNA TGTGCCATCAGTAGCGGGATAGGGAATGAGCAGTTCTTC. Encoded protein: CAISSGIGNEQFF.